Below, 20 T cell receptor beta chains from the same sample are listed, as sequenced in a study of blood T cells in healthy people across ages. Through a sample-barcoded 5' primer and a J-beta primer mix, a second PCR was run for about 6 to 11 cycles. MiXCR, applied by TCRdb to the 5' RACE reads, yields one record per CDR3 protein. The data contain about 680,000 distinct CDR3 sequences, about 52% of them singletons. Material for sequencing was blood. The receptor source for this set is a woman in her sixties in good health.

The CDR3 loop is CASSPGQVSYNYGYTF. DNA of the CDR3: TGTGCCAGCAGCCCGGGACAGGTATCATATAACTATGGCTACACCTTC. This chain connects TRBV6-2 or TRBV6-3 to TRBJ1-2; TRBD1 matches 8 bases. V trimming: 6 bases; J trimming: 1 base; junction bases outside the gene matches: 10. This CDR3 comprises 16 residues. Germline CDR1 and CDR2: MNHEY and SVGEGT.

This clonotype showed up just once. The rearrangement joins TRBV18 to TRBJ2-7; possibly TRBD1 or TRBD2 for D (6 bases each). Trimming took 6 bases from V and 1 from J, leaving 19 bases between them. Germline assignment: CDR1 KGHSH and CDR2 LQKENI. CDR3 length: 16 amino acids. The CDR3 region has the DNA TGTGCCAGCTCCGAGGGGGGCGGGACCCTTTCCTACGAGCAGTACTTC. As protein: CASSEGGGTLSYEQYF. Full variable domain (outside the CDR3, taken from reference TRBV18 and TRBJ2-7): NAGVMQNPRHLVRRRGQEARLRCSPMKGHSHVYWYRQLPEEGLKFMVYLQKENIIDESGMPKERFSAEFPKEGPSILRIQQVVRGDSAAYFCASSEGGGTLSYEQYFGPGTRLTVT.

This clonotype has just a few counts. The V and J genes are TRBV4-3 and TRBJ2-5; 10 nucleotides line up with TRBD2. Germline trimming cut 1 base from V and 9 bases from J; bases unmatched to any gene: 5. Germline V gene lookup returns CDR1 LGHNA and CDR2 YSLEER. The CDR3 consists of 14 residues. CDR3 amino acids: CASSQGLAGVPQYF. For the CDR3, the DNA is TGCGCCAGCAGCCAAGGGCTAGCGGGAGTACCCCAGTACTTC.

This clonotype was counted ten times or more. The chain joins TRBV20-1 to TRBJ2-4, with D tentatively TRBD1 (7 bases). Trimming removed 1 base at V and 6 bases at J, with 13 bases between. Germline V gives CDR1 DFQATT, CDR2 SNEGSKA (reference sequence). The CDR3 runs to 14 residues. CDR3 nucleotide sequence: TGCAGTGCTAGAGCCGGGACAGCGGGAAACATTCAGTACTTC. It encodes CSARAGTAGNIQYF.

The rearrangement links TRBV6-6 to TRBJ2-2; tentative D call: TRBD1 (5 bases). Trimming cost V 2 bases and J 2 bases, with 12 bases left between them. Germline CDR1 reads MNHNY; CDR2 reads SVGAGI (reference sequence). This CDR3 has 16 amino acids. Here the CDR3 reads CASSYIWTPNTGELFF. CDR3 nucleotide sequence: TGTGCCAGCAGTTACATATGGACACCTAACACCGGGGAGCTGTTTTTT.

A note on this clonotype: One junction end does not reproduce the germline sequence, and a read error may be involved. This sequence joins TRBV4-2 and TRBJ2-7, with no clear D. There are 15 residues in the CDR3. CDR1 is LGHNA, CDR2 YNFKEQ, per germline. CDR3 residues: CPSSQEDLGNGEQYF. In DNA, the CDR3 is TGTCCCAGCAGCCAAGAAGACCTAGGCAACGGCGAGCAGTACTTC.

The rearrangement joins TRBV21-1 to TRBJ2-7; TRBD1 is the table's D call and was not checked against the DNA. TRBV21-1 is termed a pseudogene. The length of the CDR3 is 14 residues. In DNA form, the CDR3 reads TGTGCCAGCAGCAAATGGAAAAGGGGGGACGAGCAGTACTTC. It specifies CASSKWKRGDEQYF.

The chain joins TRBV7-2 to TRBJ2-3; D is perhaps TRBD2 (6 bases). The germline V gene encodes CDR1 SGHTA and CDR2 FQGNSA. V lost 1 base and J lost 3, with 11 bases in between. The CDR3 is made up of 15 amino acids. The CDR3 is CASSLDGSGTDTQYF. CDR3 nucleotides: TGTGCCAGCAGCTTAGACGGGAGTGGGACAGATACGCAGTATTTT.

V usage is TRBV6-5 and J usage is TRBJ2-1, with a tentative D call TRBD1 (5 bases). The J call may be wrong; the DNA end is better matched by TRBJ2-7. CDR3 length: 17 residues. Germline loops: CDR1 MNHEY, CDR2 SVGAGI. Written as DNA, the CDR3 is TGTGCCAGCAGTTGGGGCCGCTCACGTACCTCTTACAATGAGCAGTACTTC. Encoded protein: CASSWGRSRTSYNEQYF.

The CDR3 sequence: CASRPHRGMNTEAFF. The CDR3 DNA sequence: TGTGCCAGCAGACCTCACAGGGGGATGAACACTGAAGCTTTCTTT. This chain connects TRBV28 to TRBJ1-1; 8 nucleotides align to TRBD1. Per the germline V gene, CDR1 is MDHEN and CDR2 is SYDVKM. This CDR3 comprises 15 residues. J lost 0 bases, V lost 6 bases, and 6 bases had no gene match. The full variable domain, its missing parts supplied by reference TRBV28 and TRBJ1-1, is DVKVTQSSRYLVKRTGEKVFLECVQDMDHENMFWYRQDPGLGLRLIYFSYDVKMKEKGDIPEGYSVSREKKERFSLILESASTNQTSMYLCASRPHRGMNTEAFFGQGTRLTVV.

The genes are TRBV2 and TRBJ1-2, with 7 bases fitting TRBD1. CDR1 is SNHLY, CDR2 FYNNEI, per germline. The CDR3 length is 13 residues. V dropped 11 bases and J dropped 8; count of bases not matched to a gene: 14. The CDR3 loop reads CAGTIDREDGYTF. CDR3 bases: TGTGCCGGCACGATCGACAGGGAGGACGGCTACACCTTC.

This clonotype was picked up a small number of times. The rearrangement links TRBV24-1 to TRBJ2-5, with TRBD1 matching over 7 bases. Germline-derived CDR1 and CDR2 are KGHDR and SFDVKD. The V gene end was trimmed by 2 bases and the J gene end by 1 base; junction bases not matched to a gene: 0. The CDR3 is 14 amino acids. CDR3 DNA: TGTGCCACCAGTGATTGGGACAGCCAAGAGACCCAGTACTTC. Residues: CATSDWDSQETQYF.

The V gene is TRBV29-1, the J gene TRBJ1-1; TRBD1 agrees at 8 bases. The junction had 8 bases not matched to a gene; V was cut back by 7 bases and J by 1 base. CDR3 length equals 14 residues. Germline-derived CDR1 and CDR2 are SQVTM and ANQGSEA. The DNA of the CDR3 is TGCAGCGCCCACCCGGGGACAGGGAACACTGAAGCTTTCTTT. Translation gives CSAHPGTGNTEAFF.

A remark on this clonotype: One end of the junction does not line up with germline, which may come from a read error. The rearrangement uses TRBV3-1 and TRBJ2-3; TRBD2 matches 8 bases. The CDR3 has 18 residues. The germline V gene encodes CDR1 LGHDT and CDR2 YNNKEL (reference sequence). The CDR3 sequence: CASSLEGLGRAVADAQYF. The CDR3 DNA follows: TGTGCCAGCAGCCTCGAAGGGCTCGGGAGGGCCGTGGCAGATGCGCAGTATTTT.

The chain is built from TRBV25-1 and TRBJ2-7; no clear D gene. Trimming removed 7 bases at V and 6 bases at J, with 22 bases between. The germline CDR1 and CDR2 sequences are MGHDK and SYGVNS. The CDR3 loop spans 15 amino acids. This chain's CDR3 is CASTRARLGSLEQYF. The CDR3 DNA reads TGTGCCAGCACCCGAGCGCGACTGGGGTCTCTCGAGCAGTACTTC.

This chain links TRBV2 with TRBJ2-1, with 11 bases fitting TRBD2. Per the germline V gene, CDR1 is SNHLY and CDR2 is FYNNEI. Germline trimming cut 5 bases from V and 5 bases from J; bases unmatched to any gene: 2. This CDR3 contains 14 residues. The CDR3 spells CASSKTSGNNEQFF. CDR3 nucleotide sequence: TGTGCCAGCAGTAAGACTAGCGGGAACAATGAGCAGTTCTTC.

This chain links TRBV5-6 with TRBJ2-7, with TRBD2 identical over 13 bases. CDR3 length equals 19 residues. Germline V gene sequence: CDR1 SGHDT, CDR2 YYEEEE. The V and J ends lost 4 bases and 1 base, in that order; junction bases with no gene match: 14. CDR3 in amino acids: CASSHLRDPGLAGSYEQYF. CDR3 DNA sequence: TGTGCCAGCAGCCACCTGCGGGATCCGGGACTAGCGGGATCCTACGAGCAGTACTTC.

This clonotype was picked up a small number of times. The chain uses TRBV3-1 and TRBJ2-6, with 7 bases identical to TRBD1. The CDR3 contains 17 residues. CDR1 and CDR2 from the germline V gene are LGHDT and YNNKEL (reference sequence). V gave up 2 bases and J gave up 0 bases; unmatched junction bases: 4. The CDR3 coding sequence is TGTGCCAGCAGCCAACGGGACAGCCCCTCTGGGGCCAACGTCCTGACTTTC. Its translation: CASSQRDSPSGANVLTF.

The chain carries TRBV7-2 and TRBJ1-4; a weak D match, TRBD1 (6 bases). The ends were cut back, 5 bases at V and 7 bases at J, with 14 bases in the middle. The CDR3 is 14 amino acids. Germline CDR1 and CDR2: SGHTA and FQGNSA. CDR3 residues: CASSLDRLSEKLFF. The CDR3 nucleotides read TGTGCCAGCAGCCTTGACAGGCTAAGTGAAAAACTGTTTTTT.

This clonotype was counted only a few times. The rearrangement links TRBV2 to TRBJ2-5; 10 bases agree with TRBD2. After removal of 4 bases from V and 4 bases from J, the junction contained 15 bases not matched to a gene. From germline, CDR1 is SNHLY and CDR2 FYNNEI. The CDR3 length is 18 residues. In DNA form, the CDR3 reads TGTGCCAGCAGTGGAGGGGAGGTCCTAGCGGGAGCGGGAGAGACCCAGTACTTC. Residues: CASSGGEVLAGAGETQYF.